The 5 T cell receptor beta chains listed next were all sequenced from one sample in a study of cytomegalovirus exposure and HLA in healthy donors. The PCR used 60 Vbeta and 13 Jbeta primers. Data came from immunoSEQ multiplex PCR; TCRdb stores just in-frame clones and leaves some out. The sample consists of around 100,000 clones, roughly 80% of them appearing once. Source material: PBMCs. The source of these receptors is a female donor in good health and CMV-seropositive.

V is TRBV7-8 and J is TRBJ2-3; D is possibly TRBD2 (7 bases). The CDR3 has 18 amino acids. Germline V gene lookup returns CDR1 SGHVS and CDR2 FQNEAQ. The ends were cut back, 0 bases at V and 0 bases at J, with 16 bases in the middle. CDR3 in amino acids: CASSLASGGGASTDTQYF. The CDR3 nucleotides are TGTGCCAGCAGCTTAGCGAGCGGTGGGGGGGCAAGCACAGATACGCAGTATTTT.

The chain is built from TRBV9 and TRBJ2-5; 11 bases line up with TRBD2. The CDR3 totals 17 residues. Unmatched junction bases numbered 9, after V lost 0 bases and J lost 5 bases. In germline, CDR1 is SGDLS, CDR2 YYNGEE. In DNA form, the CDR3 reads TGTGCCAGCAGCGTAGATACTAGCGGGAGAGGTGGGGAGACCCAGTACTTC. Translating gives CASSVDTSGRGGETQYF.

CDR3 bases: TGTGCCAGCAGACTCAGGGTCGCTAATGAAAAACTGTTTTTT. Its protein is CASRLRVANEKLFF. The gene calls are TRBV6-1 and TRBJ1-4, with D tentatively TRBD1 (5 bases). CDR1 MNHNS and CDR2 SASEGT come from the germline V gene. V was pared by 6 bases and J by 3 bases, with 11 bases between. The CDR3 runs 14 residues.

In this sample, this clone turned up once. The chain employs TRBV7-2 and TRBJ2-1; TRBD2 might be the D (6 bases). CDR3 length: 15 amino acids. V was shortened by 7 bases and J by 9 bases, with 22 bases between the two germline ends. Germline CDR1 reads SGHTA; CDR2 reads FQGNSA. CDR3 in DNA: TGTGCCAGCACCCCCGGAGGGCCTAGCGAGGGTGAGCAGTTCTTC. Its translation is CASTPGGPSEGEQFF.

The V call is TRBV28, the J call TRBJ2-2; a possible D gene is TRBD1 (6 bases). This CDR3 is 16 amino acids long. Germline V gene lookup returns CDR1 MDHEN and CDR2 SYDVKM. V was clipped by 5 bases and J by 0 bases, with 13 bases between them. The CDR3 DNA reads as TGTGCCAGCAGTGCCCCCTCAGGGGCGAACACCGGGGAGCTGTTTTTT. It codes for CASSAPSGANTGELFF.